This T cell receptor (beta chain) was captured in a study of T cell repertoires in ileal Crohn's disease. General observations from the study: Every patient over 26.8% clonality showed endoscopic recurrence.

Germline V gene lookup returns CDR1 SGHTA and CDR2 FQGNSA. This CDR3 has 14 amino acids. After removal of 5 bases from V and 6 bases from J, the junction contained 4 bases not matched to a gene. Sequenced by immunoSEQ multiplex PCR; TCRdb stores in-frame clones only, minus some. The sample gives around 13,000 clones, roughly 80% of which show up once; under 6.5% is in the top ten. Note on this clone: Its antigen is unidentified.

The rearrangement links TRBV7-2 to TRBJ2-7, with 13 bases that match TRBD2. The TCR comes from an adult with Crohn's disease. Sequenced input: ileal tissue. CDR3 nucleotide sequence: TGTGCCAGCAGCCGGGGACTAGCGGGATTCGAGCAGTACTTC. Protein product: CASSRGLAGFEQYF. Full variable domain (outside the CDR3, taken from reference TRBV7-2 and TRBJ2-7): GAGVSQSPSNKVTEKGKDVELRCDPISGHTALYWYRQSLGQGLEFLIYFQGNSAPDKSGLPSDRFSAERTGGSVSTLTIQRTQQEDSAVYLCASSRGLAGFEQYFGPGTRLTVT.